The sequence of this T cell receptor beta chain was determined in a study of T cells in Graves' hyperthyroidism and ophthalmopathy. Study at large: Blood was drawn when the patient was first diagnosed and still untreated. Findings and limits, study-wide: A model of 13 V-J features distinguished ophthalmopathy from stable hyperthyroidism. Most thyroid clonotypes with frequency above 0.001 were detected in blood.

This clonotype was seen repeatedly, ten times or more. Its target is unknown. RNA transcripts gave rise to amplified TCR beta CDR3 regions. TCR CDR3 underwent first-round RT-PCR with the HTBI primer set. MiXCR, applied by TCRdb to the multiplex PCR reads, yields one record per CDR3 protein. Of about 330,000 distinct CDR3 sequences listed, roughly 13% are singletons. Germline assignment: CDR1 MDHEN and CDR2 SYDVKM. The CDR3 covers 16 residues. V lost 5 bases, J lost 3 bases, and 19 bases lay in between. This TCR was recovered from a woman aged 40 to 49 with Graves' ophthalmopathy. This chain joins TRBV28 and TRBJ1-1; D unresolved. The sequenced sample consisted of blood. CDR3 nucleotide sequence: TGTGCCAGCAGTCTCACCGCTATGAATATGGACACTGAAGCTTTCTTT. This gives the protein CASSLTAMNMDTEAFF.